The 5 T cell receptor beta chains below come from one sample, sequenced in a study of blood T cell repertoires in COVID-19. Profiling relied on immunoSEQ multiplex PCR, and the TCRdb table lists in-frame clones only, not all of them. The sample records roughly 34,000 clones, roughly nine tenths being singletons. Sequencing input: peripheral blood. Receptors were obtained from a woman of 80 years or more with active or convalescent COVID-19.

Written as DNA, the CDR3 is TGCGCCAGCAGCCAAGACTCGAGCGGGGCCCAGAACACCGGGGAGCTGTTTTTT. It yields the protein CASSQDSSGAQNTGELFF. The chain has TRBV4-1 and TRBJ2-2, with 7 nucleotides matching TRBD2. After removal of 0 bases from V and 1 base from J, the junction contained 8 bases not matched to a gene. Germline CDR1 reads MGHRA; CDR2 reads YSYEKL. There are 18 residues in the CDR3.

This chain connects TRBV24-1 to TRBJ1-4; 7 positions match TRBD1. Germline V lookup: CDR1 KGHDR, CDR2 SFDVKD. The CDR3 is 19 amino acids. V was clipped by 4 bases and J by 0 bases; unmatched bases: 13. In nucleotides, the CDR3 is TGTGCCACCAGTGAGGCCGACAGGGCTCACCGAACAACTAATGAAAAACTGTTTTTT. This translates into CATSEADRAHRTTNEKLFF.

This chain uses TRBV5-4 with TRBJ1-1; 8 positions match TRBD1. CDR1 and CDR2 (germline): SGHNT, YYREEE (reference sequence). After removal of 7 bases from V and 0 bases from J, the junction contained 11 bases not matched to a gene. CDR3 length: 16 amino acids. The CDR3 DNA reads TGTGCCAGCCTACCGGGGACAGGCGGGATGAACACTGAAGCTTTCTTT. It yields the protein CASLPGTGGMNTEAFF.

The chain combines TRBV4-1 with TRBJ1-1; D is ambiguous. Germline V gene lookup returns CDR1 MGHRA and CDR2 YSYEKL. The CDR3 length is 15 residues. V dropped 0 bases and J dropped 0 bases, with 8 bases sitting between them. In DNA, the CDR3 is TGCGCCAGCAGCCAAGACCGGGTCATGAACACTGAAGCTTTCTTT. It codes for CASSQDRVMNTEAFF.

The rearrangement uses TRBV7-2 and TRBJ1-5, with D unclear. The CDR3 covers 15 residues. The germline V gene encodes CDR1 SGHTA and CDR2 FQGNSA. Trimming took 4 bases from V and 0 from J, leaving 10 bases between them. For the CDR3, the DNA is TGTGCCAGCAGCTGGAGCAGCGATAGCAATCAGCCCCAGCATTTT. Its protein is CASSWSSDSNQPQHF.